One sample yielded the 15 T cell receptor beta chains listed below, sequenced in a study of chemoradiotherapy in HPV16-positive cancers. Produced via immunoSEQ multiplex PCR; TCRdb's table is partial and in-frame only. The sample consists of about 8,100 clones, 65% to 80% of them appearing once. The specimen was taken from a patient who underwent chemoradiotherapy. These receptors all come from a human donor with HPV-associated anogenital cancer.

This chain joins TRBV30 and TRBJ1-6; 8 positions agree with TRBD1. J was trimmed by 7 bases and V by 4 bases; bases with no gene match: 12. This CDR3 is 16 amino acids long. The V gene's germline CDR1 is GTSNPN and CDR2 SVGIG (reference sequence). CDR3 nucleotide sequence: TGTGCCTGGAAGGGACAGGTCCTCTTTGGAAATTCACCCCTCCACTTT. Translating gives CAWKGQVLFGNSPLHF.

This clone turned up a few times. V is TRBV7-9 and J is TRBJ1-6; 8 nucleotides agree with TRBD1. J was trimmed by 11 bases and V by 4 bases; bases with no gene match: 7. The length of the CDR3 is 14 residues. The germline V gene has CDR1 SEHNR and CDR2 FQNEAQ (reference sequence). In nucleotides, the CDR3 is TGTGCCAGCAGCTCGACAGGGGAAGCGACACCCCTCCACTTT. Translated, it gives CASSSTGEATPLHF.

V is TRBV15 and J is TRBJ2-4; 10 bases fit TRBD1. Germline V lookup: CDR1 LNHNV, CDR2 YYDKDF (reference sequence). V lost 5 bases and J lost 0; bases outside the gene matches: 1. This CDR3 contains 15 residues. The CDR3 protein is CATSWDRGAKNIQYF. DNA of the CDR3: TGTGCCACCAGCTGGGACAGGGGAGCCAAAAACATTCAGTACTTC.

The V gene is TRBV27, the J gene TRBJ2-7; D ambiguous. The CDR3 totals 16 residues. CDR1 and CDR2 from the germline V gene are MNHEY and SMNVEV (reference sequence). Trimming left V 2 bases short and J 0 bases short, with 14 bases between. CDR3 amino acids: CASSLGADYYSYEQYF. CDR3 DNA: TGTGCCAGCAGTTTAGGAGCAGATTACTACTCCTACGAGCAGTACTTC.

Only one count was recorded for this clone. This chain joins TRBV28 and TRBJ2-1; 7 bases fit TRBD2. Germline-derived CDR1 and CDR2 are MDHEN and SYDVKM. V lost 4 bases and J lost 1; bases outside the gene matches: 7. CDR3 length equals 16 residues. CDR3 in amino acids: CASSSPGEGSYNEQFF. In nucleotides, the CDR3 is TGTGCCAGCAGTTCCCCCGGGGAGGGGTCCTACAATGAGCAGTTCTTC.

The chain has TRBV6-4 and TRBJ1-2; D is possibly TRBD1 (6 bases). Trimming pared 6 bases from V and 7 bases from J, leaving 18 bases between. Germline CDR1 is MRHNA and CDR2 is SNTAGT. The CDR3 is made up of 14 amino acids. The CDR3 DNA is TGTGCCAGCAGGCGGACAGCCGGGGGTAGTGGCTACACCTTC. Translating it yields CASRRTAGGSGYTF.

There are a few counts of this clone. This chain links TRBV6-6 with TRBJ2-3, with TRBD2 identical over 9 bases. The CDR3 sequence is 14 residues long. With V trimmed by 6 bases and J by 1 base, 2 bases remained unmatched. Germline CDR1 and CDR2: MNHNY and SVGAGI (reference sequence). The CDR3 loop is CASSRLAGTDTQYF. The CDR3 DNA sequence: TGTGCCAGCAGCCGACTAGCGGGCACAGATACGCAGTATTTT.

Only one count was recorded for this clone. The chain combines TRBV5-1 with TRBJ1-3, with 11 bases aligning to TRBD1. The length of the CDR3 is 15 residues. The trim removed 4 bases at V and 4 bases at J, leaving 4 bases unmatched. Germline V gives CDR1 SGHRS, CDR2 YFSETQ. In nucleotides, the CDR3 is TGCGCCAGCAGCCCTGGACAGGGGGCGGGAAACACCATATATTTT. Translation: CASSPGQGAGNTIYF.

The chain combines TRBV27 with TRBJ1-1, with D unclear. V lost 0 bases to trimming and J lost 4 bases, with 6 bases between them. Germline assignment: CDR1 MNHEY and CDR2 SMNVEV (reference sequence). CDR3 length: 13 amino acids. For the CDR3, the DNA is TGTGCCAGCAGTTTATCCTTGGGCACTGAAGCTTTCTTT. As protein: CASSLSLGTEAFF.

DNA for the CDR3: TGTGCCAGCAGCCCAGGACAGGGGGCACTGAGGTACGAGCAGTACTTC. Residues: CASSPGQGALRYEQYF. V usage is TRBV5-4 and J usage is TRBJ2-7, with 11 bases that match TRBD1. V trimming: 4 bases; J trimming: 4 bases; junction bases outside the gene matches: 10. Germline V CDR1 and CDR2: SGHNT, YYREEE (reference sequence). This CDR3 is 16 amino acids long.

The gene calls are TRBV16 and TRBJ2-2; D may be TRBD2 (5 bases). The CDR3 is 16 amino acids. Trimming removed 0 bases from V and 0 bases from J, with 8 bases in between. Per the germline V gene, CDR1 is KGHSY and CDR2 is FQNENV. CDR3 in amino acids: CASSQSVSANTGELFF. DNA of the CDR3: TGTGCCAGCAGCCAATCGGTTAGCGCGAACACCGGGGAGCTGTTTTTT.

The chain recombines TRBV19 with TRBJ2-3; D might be TRBD2 (6 bases). The germline V gene has CDR1 LNHDA and CDR2 SQIVND (reference sequence). This CDR3 contains 17 residues. With 1 base removed from V and 1 base from J, the gap between germline ends came to 15 bases. The CDR3 DNA reads as TGTGCCAGTAGTATAGGGGGACGGGGGAGGCGCACAGATACGCAGTATTTT. It specifies CASSIGGRGRRTDTQYF. Full variable domain (remainder filled in from reference TRBV19 and TRBJ2-3): DGGITQSPKYLFRKEGQNVTLSCEQNLNHDAMYWYRQDPGQGLRLIYYSQIVNDFQKGDIAEGYSVSREKKESFPLTVTSAQKNPTAFYLCASSIGGRGRRTDTQYFGPGTRLTVL.

The chain recombines TRBV4-3 with TRBJ2-3, with TRBD2 matching 7 bases. Germline CDR1 LGHNA, CDR2 YSLEER. This CDR3 region has 16 residues. V shed 1 base, J shed 3 bases, and the junction held 7 bases outside the gene matches. The CDR3 DNA follows: TGCGCCAGCAGCCAAGGAATGGGGGGGGAGACAGATACGCAGTATTTT. This gives the protein CASSQGMGGETDTQYF.

The DNA of the CDR3 is TGTGCCAGCAGAGACGGGGGGGAGCCCCAGCATTTT. Amino acids: CASRDGGEPQHF. The rearrangement uses TRBV2 and TRBJ1-5, with TRBD1 as a possible D gene (5 bases). Looked up from germline, CDR1 is SNHLY and CDR2 is FYNNEI. V gave up 6 bases and J gave up 8 bases, with 11 bases separating them. The CDR3 is 12 residues long.

The V and J genes are TRBV5-4 and TRBJ2-2, with 8 bases identical to TRBD1. After removal of 0 bases from V and 6 bases from J, the junction contained 7 bases not matched to a gene. In germline, CDR1 is SGHNT, CDR2 YYREEE (reference sequence). This CDR3 is 16 amino acids long. CDR3: CASSLDRGQGSGELFF. As DNA, the CDR3 is TGTGCCAGCAGCTTGGATCGTGGACAGGGCTCCGGGGAGCTGTTTTTT.